A selection of T cell receptor beta chains follows, all from one sample in a study of blood T cell repertoires in COVID-19. Here immunoSEQ multiplex PCR was the method, and the copy in TCRdb shows in-frame clones only, minus some. The table includes around 120,000 clones, around 88% detected once. The sequencing input was peripheral blood. The source is a woman aged 45-59 years with active or convalescent COVID-19. Each CDR3 is given without its conserved first and last residue.

CDR3 protein	V gene	J gene
ASSLFLGTASSGANVLT	TRBV5-8	TRBJ2-6
ASSQGVGTEI	TRBV3-1/TRBV3-2	TRBJ2-7
ATSRDRQGLRGYT	TRBV15	TRBJ1-2
ASSEYNAGTEAF	TRBV7-9	TRBJ1-1
ASSPGTSAGELF	TRBV5-6	TRBJ2-2
ASSFRTSGQETQY	TRBV7-2	TRBJ2-5
ASSWTGQIRSYEQY	TRBV5-1	TRBJ2-7
ATSRRTSDSYEQY	TRBV15	TRBJ2-7
ASRKQGTNEKLF	TRBV19	TRBJ1-4
ASSGTSGTDTQY	TRBV9	TRBJ2-3
ASSLRAIGNTIY	TRBV11-2	TRBJ1-3
ASRRDSTNEKLF	TRBV6-5	TRBJ1-4
ASSPRANSYEQY	TRBV27	TRBJ2-7
ASSSRGDTEAF	TRBV11-1	TRBJ1-1
ASSPTTSYEQY	TRBV18	TRBJ2-7
SVGRAPRETQY	TRBV29-1	TRBJ2-5
ASSLSQGTEQY	TRBV12-3/TRBV12-4	TRBJ2-7
ASSLGRTSGRNDEQF	TRBV5-1	TRBJ2-1
ASSDPRGELF	TRBV9	TRBJ2-2
ASSLLTTSSGSGADTQY	TRBV5-4	TRBJ2-3
ASSYEGAGYGYT	TRBV6-2/TRBV6-3	TRBJ1-2
ASSASGGSYEQY	TRBV5-1	TRBJ2-7
ASSYGGTGDYGYT	TRBV6-5	TRBJ1-2
ASKNPGVGSPLH	TRBV28	TRBJ1-6
ASSKLAGNADTQY	TRBV9	TRBJ2-3
ASSLGTSGSWGNEQF	TRBV4-1	TRBJ2-1
ASSRGGEDTQY	TRBV7-9	TRBJ2-3
AWSQGLSGNTIY	TRBV30	TRBJ1-3